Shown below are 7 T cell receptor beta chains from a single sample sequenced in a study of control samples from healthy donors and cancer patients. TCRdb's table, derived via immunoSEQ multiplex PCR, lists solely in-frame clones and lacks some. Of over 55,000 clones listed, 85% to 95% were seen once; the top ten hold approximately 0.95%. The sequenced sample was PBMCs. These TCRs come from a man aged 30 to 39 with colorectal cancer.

CDR3 DNA sequence: TGTGCCACCAGCAGAGATGAAGGTGGACCCAACACTGAAGCTTTCTTT. Its protein product is CATSRDEGGPNTEAFF. The chain couples TRBV15 to TRBJ1-1; no definite D call. Germline CDR1 reads LNHNV; CDR2 reads YYDKDF (reference sequence). This CDR3 region has 16 residues. Trimming cost V 0 bases and J 2 bases, with 13 bases left between them. Based on the CDR3 plus reference TRBV15 and TRBJ1-1, the full variable domain is DAMVIQNPRYQVTQFGKPVTLSCSQTLNHNVMYWYQQKSSQAPKLLFHYYDKDFNNEADTPDNFQSRRPNTSFCFLDIRSPGLGDTAMYLCATSRDEGGPNTEAFFGQGTRLTVV.

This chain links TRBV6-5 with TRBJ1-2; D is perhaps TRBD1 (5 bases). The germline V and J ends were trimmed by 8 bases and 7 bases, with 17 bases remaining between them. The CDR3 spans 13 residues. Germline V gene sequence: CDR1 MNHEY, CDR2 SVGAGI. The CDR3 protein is CASGAHYRGGYTF. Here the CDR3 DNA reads TGTGCCAGCGGGGCCCACTATCGGGGTGGCTACACCTTC.

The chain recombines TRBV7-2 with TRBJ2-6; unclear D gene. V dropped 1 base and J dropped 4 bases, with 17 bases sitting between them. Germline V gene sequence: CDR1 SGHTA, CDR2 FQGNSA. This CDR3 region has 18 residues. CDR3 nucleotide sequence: TGTGCCAGCAGCTTAGGAAGGATTCGCTTCGGGGGGGCCAACGTCCTGACTTTC. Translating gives CASSLGRIRFGGANVLTF. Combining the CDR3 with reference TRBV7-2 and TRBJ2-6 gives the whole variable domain GAGVSQSPSNKVTEKGKDVELRCDPISGHTALYWYRQSLGQGLEFLIYFQGNSAPDKSGLPSDRFSAERTGGSVSTLTIQRTQQEDSAVYLCASSLGRIRFGGANVLTFGAGSRLTVL.

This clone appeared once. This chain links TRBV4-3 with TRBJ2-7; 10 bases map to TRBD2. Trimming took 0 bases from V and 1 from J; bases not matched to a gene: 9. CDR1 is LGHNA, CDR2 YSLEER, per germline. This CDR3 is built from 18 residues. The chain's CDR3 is CASSQDILAGDPSYEQYF. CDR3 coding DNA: TGCGCCAGCAGCCAAGATATCCTAGCGGGGGACCCATCCTACGAGCAGTACTTC.

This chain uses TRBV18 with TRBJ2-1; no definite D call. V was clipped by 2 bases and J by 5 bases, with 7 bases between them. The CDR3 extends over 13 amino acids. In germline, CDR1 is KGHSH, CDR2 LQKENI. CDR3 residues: CASSPVAHNEQFF. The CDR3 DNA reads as TGTGCCAGCTCACCAGTGGCCCACAATGAGCAGTTCTTC.

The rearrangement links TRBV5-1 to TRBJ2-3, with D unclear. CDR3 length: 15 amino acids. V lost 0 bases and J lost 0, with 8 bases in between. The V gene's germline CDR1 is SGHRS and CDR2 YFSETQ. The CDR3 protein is CASSLGLDSTDTQYF. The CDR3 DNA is TGCGCCAGCAGCTTGGGTCTGGACAGCACAGATACGCAGTATTTT.

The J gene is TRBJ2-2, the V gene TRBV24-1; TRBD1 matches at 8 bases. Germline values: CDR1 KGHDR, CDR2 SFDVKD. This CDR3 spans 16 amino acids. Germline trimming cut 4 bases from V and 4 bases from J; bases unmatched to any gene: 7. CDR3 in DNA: TGTGCCACCAGTGACGGCAGGGGGCAAGGCACCGGGGAGCTGTTTTTT. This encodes CATSDGRGQGTGELFF.